The T cell receptor (beta chain) described here comes from a study of cytomegalovirus exposure and HLA in healthy donors (dated by TCRdb to the late 2010s). Regarding the research as a whole: A later analysis indicated that the 120 validation repertoires were generated on the platform also employed for the 600 to 750 repertoires of the first cohort. The study aimed to test whether signatures of past pathogen exposure could be identified by cataloging public T cell receptors. Along with the roughly 610-subject first cohort, a separate validation cohort of more than 90 different subjects was used. To predict cytomegalovirus infection status, the study brought together high-throughput TCR immunosequencing, statistical association of individual TCRs with disease status, and machine learning.

CDR1 and CDR2, per the germline V gene, are SGHRS and YFSETQ. After removal of 6 bases from V and 7 bases from J, the junction retains 10 bases not matched to a gene. From its cysteine to its phenylalanine, the CDR3 spans 15 amino acids. Kept here is only the CDR3 DNA, which spans 45 bases and is read in frame from base 1. Library preparation used the immunoSEQ multiplex PCR assay. From the authors' description of their analysis: A statistical classification framework was developed to diagnose cytomegalovirus status using the catalog of TCR beta chain sequences. TCRdb limited this immuneACCESS table to in-frame rearrangements with V and J called. A share of clones is missing; checked studies link under half to unresolved V genes, and the rest is unexplained. V and J calls and clone size are as listed in that table; D and trimming were resolved from the DNA. The sample includes more than 300,000 clones, with 86% observed a single time. Over 0.8% of the sample is in the top ten clones.

Concerning this clone: It lacks a known antigen. No base quality values were provided; no much bigger clone lies one nucleotide off.

The donors were included in the validation cohort of roughly 130 subjects, a group kept apart from the roughly 670-subject first cohort. Here is what the overall study found, with its caveats: The study gave a list of roughly 150 TCR beta chains associated with cytomegalovirus. The classifier was reported to diagnose cytomegalovirus status with high specificity and sensitivity in both the original cohort and the validation cohort. All 120 or so repertoires were used to score co-occurrence in the validation cohort in a later analysis, because that analysis had no HLA typing for the cohort. According to the authors, the approach could potentially be generalized to other disease states and immunological phenotypes. Of the cluster scores, 90% to 95% were above 0 in a later analysis, which found that TCRs clustered in the first cohort also tended to co-occur in the 90 to 150 validation repertoires. Most TCR sequences were seen in very few donors, while some public TCRs were found in many individuals. In vitro tests confirmed that a few of the cytomegalovirus-associated TCR beta chains recognize cytomegalovirus antigens.

The sample was PBMCs. The sequence links TRBV5-1 to TRBJ1-2; 12 central nucleotides agree with TRBD1. This receptor was obtained from a woman under 30 in good health and CMV-seronegative. The DNA sequence is given as TGCGCCAGCACGGACCCGGGACAGGGGGCCTCTGGCTACACCTTC. The translation is CASTDPGQGASGYTF. Supplemented by the reference TRBV5-1 and TRBJ1-2 proteins around the CDR3, the complete variable domain is KAGVTQTPRYLIKTRGQQVTLSCSPISGHRSVSWYQQTPGQGLQFLFEYFSETQRNKGNFPGRFSGRQFSNSRSEMNVSTLELGDSALYLCASTDPGQGASGYTFGSGTRLTVV.